This TCR beta chain derives from a study of T cell responses to AZD1222 COVID-19 vaccine (dated by TCRdb to 2020 to 2022). Background for the entire study: Because spike-specific TCR depth and breadth did not differ between the two schedules, AZD1222 recipients who got a second dose at roughly 4 weeks were pooled with those who got a second dose at roughly 12 weeks. A total of approximately 240 trial participants underwent TCR sequencing, of whom around 200 received two doses of AZD1222 and about 26 received two doses of the MenACWY control vaccine. Trial participants were enrolled by age into 18-55, 56-69 and 70-plus year subgroups, with around 140, 26 and 57 TCR-sequenced participants respectively.

The intended sense of this specimen's time point label: baseline before first vaccination. Vaccinee samples came from UK trials COV001 and COV002, including a single-blind randomized controlled phase 2/3 trial of AZD1222 (ChAdOx1 nCoV-19) in healthy adults. Trial participant PBMC samples were collected at day 0 and day 28 after the second dose for TCRbeta chain sequencing. The CDR3 regions of human TCRbeta chains were subjected to immunosequencing. Per the authors' processing: TCRs in the repertoires were compared against a reference library of SARS-CoV-2-specific TCRs that had been generated with the MIRA antigen-specificity platform. Breadth was defined as the fraction of unique TCRs that were SARS-CoV-2-associated. Depth was defined as the fraction of total T cells that were SARS-CoV-2-associated. Each spike-specific TCR was assigned to its reactive spike region and to a CD4 or CD8 class using the MIRA data. Log10-transformed breadth and depth values were compared by one-way ANOVA with Sidak's multiple comparisons tests. Entries here come from immuneACCESS through TCRdb and include only in-frame sequences with V and J called. Some clones fail to appear in such tables; in the studies checked, an unresolved V gene covers under half of the shortfall, and the cause of the remainder is unknown. That table gives V, J and clone size, and the DNA gave D and trimming. A total of about 99,000 clones appear in this sample, 80% to 90% of them only once. The leading ten clones occupy 20% of the sample.

Broad study findings and their caveats: A significant rise in spike-specific TCR breadth and depth was observed after two AZD1222 doses relative to day 0 and relative to MenACWY recipients. Epitopes outside the regions mutated in the B.1.351 and B.1.1.7 variants were reportedly recognized by nearly half of the unique spike-specific TCRs. Participants were mostly white British, with more females than males. The authors suggested clonal diversity may have been underestimated. Conclusions about previously exposed vaccinees are limited because only a handful of AZD1222 recipients were SARS-CoV-2 seropositive at baseline. In the small 56-69-year group, the increase in depth fell short of significance, most likely because of low power. Because no day 14 peak-response samples were available, repertoires were characterized only after the peak T cell response. CD4 TCRs associated with the vaccine covered the entire spike protein, and the dominant responses were in regions 160-218 and 743-854.

V gives up 4 bases and J gives up 2 bases, and the segment between their germline ends measures 18 bases. In the germline V gene (reference sequence), CDR1 corresponds to MNHEY and CDR2 to SMNVEV. The CDR3, from cysteine to phenylalanine, totals 16 residues. Here the CDR3 DNA is all that survives: 48 bases in frame from base 1. Worth noting for this clone: Its antigen is still unknown. No much larger clonotype is one base removed from it; base qualities were not supplied.

The receptor chain draws on TRBV27 and TRBJ2-7, and TRBD1 may be the D gene, going by 6 matching bases. Material: peripheral blood, obtained on day 0 of AZD1222 vaccination. The receptor's source is an adult in good health. The CDR3 reads CASSWRQGNQPYEQYF. The sequenced DNA is TGTGCCAGCAGTTGGCGGCAGGGGAATCAACCCTACGAGCAGTACTTC.